Following are 23 T cell receptor beta chains from one sample sequenced in a study of shared clonotypes between healthy human individuals. Sequenced by immunoSEQ multiplex PCR; TCRdb stores in-frame clones only, minus some. This table holds about 610,000 clones, 95% to 96% found once. Positively selected for CCR7, the CD45RO-negative cells used as naive CD8 cells excluded terminally differentiated effector memory CD45RA+ cells. Sequencing input: naive CD8+ T cells sorted from blood. These receptors came from a woman in her twenties or thirties in good health.

The chain joins TRBV7-6 to TRBJ2-3; 16 nucleotides match TRBD2. V shed 0 bases and J 2 bases; nucleotides not matched to a gene: 8. In germline, CDR1 is SGHVS, CDR2 FNYEAQ. There are 20 residues in the CDR3. The chain's CDR3 is CASSLALPGLAGGLTDTQYF. The CDR3 DNA follows: TGTGCCAGCAGCTTAGCCCTCCCGGGACTAGCGGGAGGGCTCACAGATACGCAGTATTTT.

V gene TRBV6-5 combines with J gene TRBJ2-7, with 12 positions matching TRBD1. Trimming at V came to 5 bases and at J to 6 bases, leaving 8 bases not matched to a gene. This CDR3 is 15 amino acids long. The germline CDR1 and CDR2 sequences are MNHEY and SVGAGI. The CDR3 bases are TGTGCCAGCAGTGCCCGGGACAGGGGGCCCCTCGAGCAGTACTTC. Residues: CASSARDRGPLEQYF.

The CDR3 loop reads CASSLGYNEQYF. CDR3 DNA: TGTGCCAGCAGCTTAGGTTACAACGAGCAGTACTTC. The chain combines TRBV7-9 with TRBJ2-7; D ambiguous. The CDR3 covers 12 residues. Trimming took 1 base from V and 5 from J, leaving 6 bases between them. CDR1 SEHNR and CDR2 FQNEAQ come from the germline V gene (reference sequence).

CDR3 amino acids: CASSLRRGSHEQYF. The CDR3 nucleotides are TGTGCCAGCAGCTTGCGCAGGGGCAGCCACGAGCAGTACTTC. The rearrangement links TRBV5-5 to TRBJ2-7; D may be TRBD1 (6 bases). Trimming removed 1 base at V and 5 bases at J, with 13 bases between. This CDR3 is 14 amino acids long. Germline CDR1 and CDR2: SGHKS and YYEKEE (reference sequence). The full variable domain, completed using reference TRBV5-5 and TRBJ2-7, is DAGVTQSPTHLIKTRGQQVTLRCSPISGHKSVSWYQQVLGQGPQFIFQYYEKEERGRGNFPDRFSARQFPNYSSELNVNALLLGDSALYLCASSLRRGSHEQYFGPGTRLTVT.

The V and J genes are TRBV28 and TRBJ1-5; D is undetermined. This CDR3 contains 15 residues. Germline V lookup: CDR1 MDHEN, CDR2 SYDVKM. V was cut by 7 bases and J by 1 base, with 14 bases left in between. The CDR3 sequence: CASTLDLGSNQPQHF. CDR3 bases: TGTGCCAGCACCCTCGATCTTGGAAGCAATCAGCCCCAGCATTTT.

V is TRBV6-1 and J is TRBJ2-1; D is possibly TRBD1 (6 bases). CDR1 is MNHNS and CDR2 is SASEGT in the germline V gene. The CDR3 is 15 amino acids. V was clipped by 5 bases and J by 6 bases, with 17 bases between them. CDR3 protein: CASSRDRFVSNEQFF. The CDR3 DNA reads as TGTGCCAGCAGTCGAGACAGGTTCGTTAGCAATGAGCAGTTCTTC.

This clone is a singleton in its sample. The chain couples TRBV27 to TRBJ2-7; 10 positions match TRBD1. Looked up from germline, CDR1 is MNHEY and CDR2 is SMNVEV (reference sequence). The J segment lost 4 bases and the V segment lost 8 bases, leaving 8 bases of the junction unmatched. There are 14 residues in the CDR3. CDR3 sequence: CASASGTGVYEQYF. The CDR3 bases are TGTGCCAGCGCCTCCGGGACAGGGGTTTACGAGCAGTACTTC.

This chain uses TRBV2 with TRBJ2-1, with a tentative D call TRBD1 (5 bases). From germline, CDR1 is SNHLY and CDR2 FYNNEI. The CDR3 runs 15 residues. Between the trimmed V and J ends, which lost 1 base and 4 bases, there was a span of 11 bases. The CDR3 protein is CASSEGTRAYNEQFF. CDR3 DNA: TGTGCCAGCAGTGAAGGGACACGGGCTTACAATGAGCAGTTCTTC.

This sequence joins TRBV2 and TRBJ2-1, with 8 bases matching TRBD2. V was clipped by 11 bases and J by 8 bases; unmatched bases: 14. This CDR3 comprises 14 residues. Looked up from germline, CDR1 is SNHLY and CDR2 is FYNNEI. The CDR3 nucleotides read TGTGCCGCGTCGAAGGGACTAGTGAACTATGAGCAGTTCTTC. Its protein is CAASKGLVNYEQFF.

V usage is TRBV15 and J usage is TRBJ2-2; maybe TRBD1 (6 bases). With 3 bases removed from V and 8 bases from J, the gap between germline ends came to 13 bases. The length of the CDR3 is 14 residues. Germline CDR1 is LNHNV and CDR2 is YYDKDF (reference sequence). CDR3 in amino acids: CATSSGQFRGELFF. CDR3 bases: TGTGCCACCAGCAGCGGACAGTTCAGGGGGGAGCTGTTTTTT.

The DNA of the CDR3 is TGTGCCAGCACCCCGACAGGACTGAACACTGAAGCTTTCTTT. The encoded protein is CASTPTGLNTEAFF. The V and J genes are TRBV28 and TRBJ1-1; a weak D match, TRBD1 (6 bases). The CDR3 has 14 residues. Between the trimmed V and J ends, which lost 7 bases and 0 bases, there was a span of 12 bases. The germline V gene has CDR1 MDHEN and CDR2 SYDVKM. Combining the CDR3 with reference TRBV28 and TRBJ1-1 gives the whole variable domain DVKVTQSSRYLVKRTGEKVFLECVQDMDHENMFWYRQDPGLGLRLIYFSYDVKMKEKGDIPEGYSVSREKKERFSLILESASTNQTSMYLCASTPTGLNTEAFFGQGTRLTVV.

The gene calls are TRBV7-9 and TRBJ2-1; no definite D call. Germline CDR1 and CDR2: SEHNR and FQNEAQ (reference sequence). Trimming shortened V by 8 bases and J by 1 base, and 9 bases separated the two germline ends. This CDR3 has 13 amino acids. CDR3 nucleotide sequence: TGTGCCAGCGCTGGGGAATCCTACAATGAGCAGTTCTTC. This codes for CASAGESYNEQFF.

V and J are TRBV7-9 and TRBJ2-5, with D perhaps matching TRBD1 (7 bases). The germline gives CDR1 SEHNR, CDR2 FQNEAQ (reference sequence). Trimming took 8 bases from V and 5 from J, leaving 15 bases between them. The length of the CDR3 is 13 residues. The CDR3 nucleotides are TGTGCCAGCGCCCGGGCAGGGGGGGAGACCCAGTACTTC. As protein: CASARAGGETQYF.

This rearrangement joins TRBV4-1 to TRBJ1-6, with unresolved D. Germline CDR1 reads MGHRA; CDR2 reads YSYEKL. Trimming removed 5 bases from V and 1 base from J, with 15 bases in between. The CDR3 has 17 residues. The CDR3 sequence is CASSSSWGWSYNSPLHF. In nucleotides, the CDR3 is TGCGCCAGCAGCTCAAGTTGGGGTTGGTCCTATAATTCACCCCTCCACTTT.

This clone appeared once. This chain links TRBV7-9 with TRBJ2-7; no clear D gene. Germline loops: CDR1 SEHNR, CDR2 FQNEAQ (reference sequence). There are 15 residues in the CDR3. Between the trimmed V and J ends, which lost 4 bases and 0 bases, there was a span of 13 bases. DNA of the CDR3: TGTGCCAGCAGCTCTGCCCGGGTTCTCTCCTACGAGCAGTACTTC. Protein sequence: CASSSARVLSYEQYF.

Of note for this clone: Other DNA sequences from this sample encode an identical CDR3 as well. In nucleotides, the CDR3 is TGTGCCAGCAGCTTAAGTAGCAATCAGCCCCAGCATTTT. Translating gives CASSLSSNQPQHF. V and J are TRBV7-9 and TRBJ1-5; D gene uncertain. V dropped 2 bases and J dropped 0 bases, with 2 bases sitting between them. CDR1 is SEHNR, CDR2 FQNEAQ, per germline (reference sequence). The CDR3 length is 13 residues. Supplemented by reference TRBV7-9 and TRBJ1-5, the full variable domain reads DTGVSQNPRHKITKRGQNVTFRCDPISEHNRLYWYRQTLGQGPEFLTYFQNEAQLEKSRLLSDRFSAERPKGSFSTLEIQRTEQGDSAMYLCASSLSSNQPQHFGDGTRLSIL.

The rearrangement joins TRBV27 to TRBJ2-1, with D possibly being TRBD1 or TRBD2 (5 bases each). Germline V gene lookup returns CDR1 MNHEY and CDR2 SMNVEV (reference sequence). The V and J ends lost 3 bases and 3 bases respectively, with 12 bases between them. The CDR3 spans 15 residues. CDR3 sequence: CASSLGDGGYNEQFF. The CDR3, as DNA: TGTGCCAGCAGTTTGGGGGACGGCGGCTACAATGAGCAGTTCTTC.

This sequence joins TRBV19 and TRBJ1-5; TRBD1 agrees at 7 bases. CDR1 LNHDA and CDR2 SQIVND come from the germline V gene (reference sequence). The CDR3 sequence is 14 residues long. J was trimmed by 1 base and V by 7 bases; bases with no gene match: 4. The CDR3 sequence: CASTEGASNQPQHF. The CDR3 DNA follows: TGTGCCAGTACGGAGGGGGCAAGCAATCAGCCCCAGCATTTT.

V is TRBV27 and J is TRBJ1-5, with 9 positions matching TRBD1. This CDR3 is built from 14 residues. Germline V gene lookup returns CDR1 MNHEY and CDR2 SMNVEV (reference sequence). Losses at the gene ends were 6 bases for V and 2 bases for J; bases not matched to a gene: 2. CDR3: CASSRQGGNQPQHF. The CDR3 region has the DNA TGTGCCAGCAGCAGACAGGGGGGCAATCAGCCCCAGCATTTT.

This clone was recorded once. The J gene is TRBJ2-1, the V gene TRBV28; 8 nucleotides align to TRBD1. V dropped 5 bases and J dropped 7; count of bases not matched to a gene: 7. CDR1 is MDHEN, CDR2 SYDVKM, per germline. This CDR3 comprises 14 residues. CDR3 nucleotide sequence: TGTGCCAGCAGTGTCGGACAGGGTACGAATGAGCAGTTCTTC. This translates into CASSVGQGTNEQFF.

The chain uses TRBV6-1 and TRBJ1-2, with D uncertain. This CDR3 has 12 amino acids. V lost 7 bases and J lost 0, with 6 bases in between. The germline V gene has CDR1 MNHNS and CDR2 SASEGT. In DNA form, the CDR3 reads TGTGCCAGCAACCAAGCTAACTATGGCTACACCTTC. Residues: CASNQANYGYTF.

V gene TRBV9 combines with J gene TRBJ2-7; D is ambiguous. The germline gives CDR1 SGDLS, CDR2 YYNGEE. V lost 0 bases and J lost 6, with 16 bases in between. The CDR3 is 15 amino acids. CDR3 DNA sequence: TGTGCCAGCAGCGTAGGCGATCATGGTATGGGCGAGCAGTACTTC. This codes for CASSVGDHGMGEQYF.

The gene calls are TRBV30 and TRBJ1-3; maybe TRBD1 (5 bases). The CDR3 is 14 amino acids. The V and J ends lost 3 bases and 3 bases respectively, with 12 bases between them. Germline V gene sequence: CDR1 GTSNPN, CDR2 SVGIG (reference sequence). The DNA for the CDR3 is TGTGCCTGGAGCCCCTCGGGACTTGGAAACACCATATATTTT. Amino acid sequence: CAWSPSGLGNTIYF.